This T cell receptor (beta chain) was sequenced during a study of blood T cell repertoires in COVID-19. Across the study: Nucleic acid was either cDNA or gDNA, and it came from T cells, B-cell-depleted T cells, or PBMCs.

This clone has only one observation. The authors' processing: Nucleated cell number was recorded as an estimate derived from reference gene primer amplification. TCRdb keeps only in-frame clones here, not all; method: immunoSEQ multiplex PCR. V and J calls plus clone size are reproduced from that table; the DNA served to infer D and trimming. The data contain roughly 180,000 clones, more than 65% of them seen just once; the ten biggest clones take up around 8%. Seattle-derived patients entered the study during active infection and were followed longitudinally. The CDR3 sequence is 15 residues long. CDR1 SGHTA and CDR2 FQGNSA come from the germline V gene. V lost 5 bases to trimming and J lost 4 bases; unmatched junction nucleotides: 7.

The sample consisted of peripheral blood. The sequence was collected from a woman aged 55 to 70 with COVID-19, enrolled during active disease. The chain has TRBV7-2 and TRBJ1-5; 8 nucleotides match TRBD1. As DNA, the CDR3 is TGTGCCAGCAGCCTCACAGGGGGAGGTAATCAGCCCCAGCATTTT. The encoded protein is CASSLTGGGNQPQHF. The whole variable domain, filled in from reference TRBV7-2 and TRBJ1-5, reads GAGVSQSPSNKVTEKGKDVELRCDPISGHTALYWYRQSLGQGLEFLIYFQGNSAPDKSGLPSDRFSAERTGGSVSTLTIQRTQQEDSAVYLCASSLTGGGNQPQHFGDGTRLSIL.